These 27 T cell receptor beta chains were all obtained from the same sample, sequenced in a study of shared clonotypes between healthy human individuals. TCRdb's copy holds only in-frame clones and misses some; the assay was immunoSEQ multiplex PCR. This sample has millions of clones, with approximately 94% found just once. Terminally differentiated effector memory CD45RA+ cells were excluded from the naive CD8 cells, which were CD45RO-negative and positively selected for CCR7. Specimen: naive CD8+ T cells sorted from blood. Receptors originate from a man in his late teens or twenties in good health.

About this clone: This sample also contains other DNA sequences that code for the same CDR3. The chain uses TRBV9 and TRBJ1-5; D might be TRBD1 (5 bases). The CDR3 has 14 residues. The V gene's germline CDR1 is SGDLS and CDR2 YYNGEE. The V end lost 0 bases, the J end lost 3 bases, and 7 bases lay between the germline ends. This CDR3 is CASSVAGDNQPQHF. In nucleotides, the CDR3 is TGTGCCAGCAGCGTAGCGGGGGACAATCAGCCCCAGCATTTT.

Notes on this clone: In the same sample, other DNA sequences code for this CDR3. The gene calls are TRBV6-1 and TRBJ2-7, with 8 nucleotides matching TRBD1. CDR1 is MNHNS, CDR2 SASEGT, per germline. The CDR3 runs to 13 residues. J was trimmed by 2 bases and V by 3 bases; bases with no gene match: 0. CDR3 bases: TGTGCCAGCAGTGACAGGGGGCCCTACGAGCAGTACTTC. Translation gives CASSDRGPYEQYF.

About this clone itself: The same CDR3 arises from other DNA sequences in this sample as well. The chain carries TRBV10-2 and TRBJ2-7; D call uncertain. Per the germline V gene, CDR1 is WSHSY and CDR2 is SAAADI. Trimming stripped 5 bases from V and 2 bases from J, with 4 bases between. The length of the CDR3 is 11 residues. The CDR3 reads CASSPAYEQYF. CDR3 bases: TGCGCCAGCAGTCCGGCCTACGAGCAGTACTTC.

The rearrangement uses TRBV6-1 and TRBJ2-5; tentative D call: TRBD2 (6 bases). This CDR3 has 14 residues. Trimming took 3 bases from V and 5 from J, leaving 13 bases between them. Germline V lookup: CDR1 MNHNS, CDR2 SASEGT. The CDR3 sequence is CASSDRPEGETQYF. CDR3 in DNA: TGTGCCAGCAGTGATCGACCGGAGGGGGAGACCCAGTACTTC.

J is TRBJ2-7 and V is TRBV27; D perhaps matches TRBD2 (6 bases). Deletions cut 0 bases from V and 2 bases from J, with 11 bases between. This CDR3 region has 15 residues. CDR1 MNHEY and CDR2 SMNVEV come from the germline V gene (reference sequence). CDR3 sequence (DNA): TGTGCCAGCAGTTTATCGGCTAGCGTGACCTACGAGCAGTACTTC. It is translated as CASSLSASVTYEQYF.

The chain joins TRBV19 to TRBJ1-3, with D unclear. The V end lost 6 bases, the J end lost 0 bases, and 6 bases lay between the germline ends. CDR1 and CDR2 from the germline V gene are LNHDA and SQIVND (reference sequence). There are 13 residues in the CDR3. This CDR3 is CASSQASGNTIYF. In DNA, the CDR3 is TGTGCCAGTAGCCAGGCCTCTGGAAACACCATATATTTT.

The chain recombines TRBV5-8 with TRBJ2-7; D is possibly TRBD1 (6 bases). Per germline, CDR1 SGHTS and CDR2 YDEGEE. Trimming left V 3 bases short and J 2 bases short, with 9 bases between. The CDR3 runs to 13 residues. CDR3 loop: CASSWTVTYEQYF. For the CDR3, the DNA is TGTGCCAGCAGCTGGACAGTTACCTACGAGCAGTACTTC.

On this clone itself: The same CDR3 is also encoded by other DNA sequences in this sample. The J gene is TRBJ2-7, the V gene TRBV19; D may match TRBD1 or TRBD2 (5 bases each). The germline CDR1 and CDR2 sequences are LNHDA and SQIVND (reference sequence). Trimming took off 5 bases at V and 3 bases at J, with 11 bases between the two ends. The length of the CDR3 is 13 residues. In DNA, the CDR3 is TGTGCCAGTAGTTCGGGGCAGGGCTACGAGCAGTACTTC. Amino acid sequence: CASSSGQGYEQYF.

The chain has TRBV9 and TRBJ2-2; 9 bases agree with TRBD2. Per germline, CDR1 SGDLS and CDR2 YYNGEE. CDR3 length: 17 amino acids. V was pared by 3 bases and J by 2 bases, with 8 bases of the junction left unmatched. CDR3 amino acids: CASSGSSGGPNTGELFF. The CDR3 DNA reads TGTGCCAGCAGCGGAAGTAGCGGGGGCCCCAACACCGGGGAGCTGTTTTTT.

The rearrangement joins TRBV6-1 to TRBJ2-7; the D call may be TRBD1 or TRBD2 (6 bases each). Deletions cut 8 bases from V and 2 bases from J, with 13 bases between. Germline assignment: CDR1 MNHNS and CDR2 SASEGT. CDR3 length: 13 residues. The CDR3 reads CASVEGGTYEQYF. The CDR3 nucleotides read TGTGCCAGCGTGGAGGGGGGAACCTACGAGCAGTACTTC.

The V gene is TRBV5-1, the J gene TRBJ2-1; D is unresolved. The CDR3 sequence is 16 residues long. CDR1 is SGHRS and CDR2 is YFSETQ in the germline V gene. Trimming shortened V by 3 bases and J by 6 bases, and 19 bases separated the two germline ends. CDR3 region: CASSYHTPTQGNEQFF. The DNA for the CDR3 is TGCGCCAGCAGCTACCACACTCCAACCCAAGGCAATGAGCAGTTCTTC.

CDR3 coding DNA: TGTGCCAGCAGTGACCCGACTAGCGGGACCCCGTATACGCAGTATTTT. It is translated as CASSDPTSGTPYTQYF. V and J are TRBV6-4 and TRBJ2-3; 11 positions match TRBD2. Germline values: CDR1 MRHNA, CDR2 SNTAGT. The V segment lost 2 bases and the J segment 7 bases; nucleotides outside the gene matches: 8. The CDR3 has 16 amino acids.

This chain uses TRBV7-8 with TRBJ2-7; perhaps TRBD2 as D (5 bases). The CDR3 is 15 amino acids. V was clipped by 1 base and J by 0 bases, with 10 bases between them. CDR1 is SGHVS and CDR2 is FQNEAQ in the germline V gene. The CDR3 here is CASSLGLANSYEQYF. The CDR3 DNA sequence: TGTGCCAGCAGCTTAGGATTAGCGAACTCCTACGAGCAGTACTTC. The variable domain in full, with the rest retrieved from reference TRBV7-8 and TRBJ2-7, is GAGVSQSPRYKVAKRGQDVALRCDPISGHVSLFWYQQALGQGPEFLTYFQNEAQLDKSGLPSDRFFAERPEGSVSTLKIQRTQQEDSAVYLCASSLGLANSYEQYFGPGTRLTVT.

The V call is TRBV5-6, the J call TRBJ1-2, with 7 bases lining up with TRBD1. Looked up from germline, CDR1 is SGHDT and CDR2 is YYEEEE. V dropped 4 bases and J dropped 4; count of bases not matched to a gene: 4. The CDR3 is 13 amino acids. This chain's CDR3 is CASSPDRAYGYTF. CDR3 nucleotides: TGTGCCAGCAGCCCCGACAGGGCCTATGGCTACACCTTC.

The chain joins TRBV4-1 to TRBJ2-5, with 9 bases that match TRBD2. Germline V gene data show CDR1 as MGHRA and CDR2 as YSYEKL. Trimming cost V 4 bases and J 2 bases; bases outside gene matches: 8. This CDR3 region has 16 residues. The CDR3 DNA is TGCGCCAGCAGCCCCCGGACTAGCGAGGTTCAAGAGACCCAGTACTTC. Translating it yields CASSPRTSEVQETQYF.

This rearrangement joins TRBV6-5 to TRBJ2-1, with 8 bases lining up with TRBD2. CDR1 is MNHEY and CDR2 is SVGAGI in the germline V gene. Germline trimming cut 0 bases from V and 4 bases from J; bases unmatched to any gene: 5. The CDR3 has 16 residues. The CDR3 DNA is TGTGCCAGCAGTTACTCGTTCCAGCGGGGGTACAATGAGCAGTTCTTC. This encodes CASSYSFQRGYNEQFF.

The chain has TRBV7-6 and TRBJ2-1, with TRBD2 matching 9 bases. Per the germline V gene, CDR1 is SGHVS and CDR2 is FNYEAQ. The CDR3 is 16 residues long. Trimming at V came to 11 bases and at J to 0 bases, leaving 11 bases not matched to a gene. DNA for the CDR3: TGTGCCGCCGGGGGGGCTAGCGGGGTCTCCTACAATGAGCAGTTCTTC. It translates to CAAGGASGVSYNEQFF.

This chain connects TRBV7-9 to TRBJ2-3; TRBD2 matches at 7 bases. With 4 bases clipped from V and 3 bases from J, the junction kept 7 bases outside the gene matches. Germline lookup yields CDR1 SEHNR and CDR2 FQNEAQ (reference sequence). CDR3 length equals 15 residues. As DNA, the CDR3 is TGTGCCAGCAGCTCCACTAGCGACATTACAGATACGCAGTATTTT. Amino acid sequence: CASSSTSDITDTQYF.

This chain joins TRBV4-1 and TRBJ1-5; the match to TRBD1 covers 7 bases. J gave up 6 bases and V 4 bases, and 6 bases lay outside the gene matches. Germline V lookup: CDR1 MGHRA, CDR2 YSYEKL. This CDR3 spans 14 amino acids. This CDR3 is CASSPTGTSQPQHF. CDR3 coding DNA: TGCGCCAGCAGCCCGACAGGGACGTCTCAGCCCCAGCATTTT.

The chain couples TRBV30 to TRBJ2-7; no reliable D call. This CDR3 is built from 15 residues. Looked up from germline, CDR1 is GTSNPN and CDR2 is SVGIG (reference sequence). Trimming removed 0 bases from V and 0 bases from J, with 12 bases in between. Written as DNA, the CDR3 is TGTGCCTGGAGTGTTGGAGATCCTAGCTCCTACGAGCAGTACTTC. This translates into CAWSVGDPSSYEQYF.

The CDR3, as DNA: TGTGCCAGCAGTTTAGAGGGGGGACGGCGGTATCTGGATCAGCCCCAGCATTTT. As protein: CASSLEGGRRYLDQPQHF. The chain links TRBV28 to TRBJ1-5; D is perhaps TRBD1 (6 bases). The CDR3 sequence is 18 residues long. Germline values: CDR1 MDHEN, CDR2 SYDVKM. Trimming removed 2 bases at V and 5 bases at J, with 22 bases between.

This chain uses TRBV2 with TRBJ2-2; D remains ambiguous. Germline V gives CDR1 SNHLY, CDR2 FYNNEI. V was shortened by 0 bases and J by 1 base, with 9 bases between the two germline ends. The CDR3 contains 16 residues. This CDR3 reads CASSEALNRNTGELFF. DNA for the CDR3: TGTGCCAGCAGTGAAGCGCTTAACAGGAACACCGGGGAGCTGTTTTTT.

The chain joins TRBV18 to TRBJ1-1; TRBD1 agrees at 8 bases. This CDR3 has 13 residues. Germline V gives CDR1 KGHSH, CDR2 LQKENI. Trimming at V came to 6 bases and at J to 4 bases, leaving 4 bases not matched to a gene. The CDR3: CASSAGGGTEAFF. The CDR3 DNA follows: TGTGCCAGCTCGGCAGGGGGCGGCACTGAAGCTTTCTTT.

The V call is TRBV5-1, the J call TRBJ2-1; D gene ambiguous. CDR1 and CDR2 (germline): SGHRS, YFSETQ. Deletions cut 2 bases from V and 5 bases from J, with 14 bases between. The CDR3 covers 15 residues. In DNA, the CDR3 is TGCGCCAGCAGCTTAGACCAAAGAAAAAACAATGAGCAGTTCTTC. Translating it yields CASSLDQRKNNEQFF. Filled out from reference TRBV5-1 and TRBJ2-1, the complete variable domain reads KAGVTQTPRYLIKTRGQQVTLSCSPISGHRSVSWYQQTPGQGLQFLFEYFSETQRNKGNFPGRFSGRQFSNSRSEMNVSTLELGDSALYLCASSLDQRKNNEQFFGPGTRLTVL.

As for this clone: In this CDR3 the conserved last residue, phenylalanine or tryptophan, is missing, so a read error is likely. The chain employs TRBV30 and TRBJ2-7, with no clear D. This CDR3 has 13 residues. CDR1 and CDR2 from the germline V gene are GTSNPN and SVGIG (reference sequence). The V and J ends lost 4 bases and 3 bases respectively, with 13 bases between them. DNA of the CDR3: TGTGCCTGGAACGGGTTGGGGATCTACGAGCAGTACCTC. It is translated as CAWNGLGIYEQYL.

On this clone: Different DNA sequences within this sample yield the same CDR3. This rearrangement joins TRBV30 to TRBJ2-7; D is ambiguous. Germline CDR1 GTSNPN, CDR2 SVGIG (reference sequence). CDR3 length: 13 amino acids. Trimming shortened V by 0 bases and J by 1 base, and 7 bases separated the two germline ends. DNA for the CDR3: TGTGCCTGGAGTGTAGGCAGTTCCTACGAGCAGTACTTC. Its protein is CAWSVGSSYEQYF.

CDR3 bases: TGCGCCAGCAGCTTGAAGGGACAGGGGTCTGAAGCTTTCTTT. Residues: CASSLKGQGSEAFF. This chain joins TRBV5-1 and TRBJ1-1, with 10 positions matching TRBD1. Germline CDR1 SGHRS, CDR2 YFSETQ. This CDR3 comprises 14 residues. Trimming took 1 base from V and 6 from J; bases not matched to a gene: 3.